The present entry profiles one TCR beta chain with its context. The data originate from a study of blood T cell repertoires in COVID-19. With V trimmed by 2 bases and J by 3 bases, 5 bases remained unmatched. The germline V gene encodes CDR1 KGHSH and CDR2 LQKENI. The CDR3 runs 15 residues. Method: immunoSEQ multiplex PCR; TCRdb's copy keeps in-frame clones and lacks some. The sample gives around 150,000 clones, 80% to 90% of which show up once; about 1% is in the top ten. The sequence was collected from a man aged 40-50 years with acute or convalescent COVID-19. Sequencing was done on a sample of peripheral blood. The V gene is TRBV18, the J gene TRBJ2-7; 9 bases are a match to TRBD1. CDR3 protein: CASSPDTGGLYEQYF. Written as DNA, the CDR3 is TGTGCCAGCTCACCAGATACAGGGGGCCTCTACGAGCAGTACTTC.